Described below is a single T cell receptor beta chain sequence and its context. Sequencing used immunoSEQ multiplex PCR; TCRdb keeps in-frame clones, though not all of them. Of under 200,000 clones listed, around nine tenths were seen once; the top ten hold roughly 3.6%. The germline V gene has CDR1 MNHEY and CDR2 SVGAGI. V shed 2 bases and J 5 bases; nucleotides not matched to a gene: 2. This CDR3 has 13 amino acids. The data derive from a study of blood T cell repertoires in COVID-19. Study as a whole: T cells, B-cell-depleted T cells, or PBMCs supplied cDNA or gDNA.

The TCR sequence derives from a man younger than 30 with active or convalescent COVID-19. The chain combines TRBV6-5 with TRBJ1-1, with 7 bases identical to TRBD1. The sample comprised peripheral blood. The CDR3: CASSYKTGTEAFF. DNA for the CDR3: TGTGCCAGCAGTTACAAGACAGGGACTGAAGCTTTCTTT.